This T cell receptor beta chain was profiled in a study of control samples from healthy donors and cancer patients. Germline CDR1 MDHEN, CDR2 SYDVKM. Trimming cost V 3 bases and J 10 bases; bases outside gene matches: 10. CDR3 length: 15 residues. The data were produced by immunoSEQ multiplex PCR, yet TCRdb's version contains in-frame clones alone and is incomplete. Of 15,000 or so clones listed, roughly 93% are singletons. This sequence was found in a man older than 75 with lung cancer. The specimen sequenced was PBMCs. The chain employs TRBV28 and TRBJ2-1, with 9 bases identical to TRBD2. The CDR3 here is CASSLAGGPSGEQFF. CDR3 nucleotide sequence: TGTGCCAGCAGTTTGGCGGGGGGGCCCTCGGGAGAGCAGTTCTTC.